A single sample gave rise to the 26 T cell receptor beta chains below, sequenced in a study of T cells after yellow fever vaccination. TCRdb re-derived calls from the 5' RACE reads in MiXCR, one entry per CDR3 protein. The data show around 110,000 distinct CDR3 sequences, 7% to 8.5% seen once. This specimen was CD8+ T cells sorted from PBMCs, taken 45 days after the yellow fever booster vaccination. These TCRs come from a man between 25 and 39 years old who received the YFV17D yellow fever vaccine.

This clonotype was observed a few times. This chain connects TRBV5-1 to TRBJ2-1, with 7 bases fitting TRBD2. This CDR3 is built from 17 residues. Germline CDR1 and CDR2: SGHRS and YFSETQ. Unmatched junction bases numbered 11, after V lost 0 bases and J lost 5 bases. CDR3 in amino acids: CASSLVGEGYLDNEQFF. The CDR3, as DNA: TGCGCCAGCAGCTTGGTGGGGGAGGGCTATCTCGACAATGAGCAGTTCTTC. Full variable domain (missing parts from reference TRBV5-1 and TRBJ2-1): KAGVTQTPRYLIKTRGQQVTLSCSPISGHRSVSWYQQTPGQGLQFLFEYFSETQRNKGNFPGRFSGRQFSNSRSEMNVSTLELGDSALYLCASSLVGEGYLDNEQFFGPGTRLTVL.

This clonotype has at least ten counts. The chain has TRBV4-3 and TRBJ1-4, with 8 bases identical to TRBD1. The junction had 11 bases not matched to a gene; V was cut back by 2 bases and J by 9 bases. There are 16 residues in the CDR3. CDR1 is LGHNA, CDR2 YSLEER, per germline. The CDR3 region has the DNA TGCGCCAGCAGCCAATCCGGGACAGGCTTAATGAAAAAACTGTTTTTT. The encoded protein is CASSQSGTGLMKKLFF.

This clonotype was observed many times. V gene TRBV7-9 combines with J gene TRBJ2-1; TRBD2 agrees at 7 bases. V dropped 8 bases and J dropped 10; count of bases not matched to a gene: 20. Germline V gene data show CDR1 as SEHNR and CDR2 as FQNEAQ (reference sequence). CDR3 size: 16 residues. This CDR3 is CASALPLSGPSGEQFF. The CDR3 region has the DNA TGTGCCAGCGCATTACCCCTTAGCGGGCCCTCAGGGGAGCAGTTCTTC.

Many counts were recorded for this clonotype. The CDR3 is CASSLFRELAPYNEQFF. CDR3 nucleotides: TGTGCCAGCAGCCTCTTCCGGGAGTTAGCTCCCTACAATGAGCAGTTCTTC. The chain uses TRBV6-2 or TRBV6-3 and TRBJ2-1, with a possible D match to TRBD2 (6 bases). The CDR3 covers 17 residues. Germline CDR1 MNHEY, CDR2 SVGEGT. V lost 6 bases and J 2 bases, leaving 20 bases between the germline ends.

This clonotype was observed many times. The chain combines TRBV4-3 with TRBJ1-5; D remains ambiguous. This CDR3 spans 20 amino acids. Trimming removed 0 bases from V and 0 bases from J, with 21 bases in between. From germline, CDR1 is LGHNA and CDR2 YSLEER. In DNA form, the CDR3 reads TGCGCCAGCAGCCAAGACGCGGGTAGTTTGCCGTTTGATAGCAATCAGCCCCAGCATTTT. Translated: CASSQDAGSLPFDSNQPQHF.

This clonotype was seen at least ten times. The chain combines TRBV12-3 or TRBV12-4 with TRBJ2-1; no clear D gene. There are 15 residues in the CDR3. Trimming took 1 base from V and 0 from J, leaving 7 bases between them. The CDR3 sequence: CASSLDRSSYNEQFF. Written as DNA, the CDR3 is TGTGCCAGCAGTTTAGATCGGAGCTCCTACAATGAGCAGTTCTTC.

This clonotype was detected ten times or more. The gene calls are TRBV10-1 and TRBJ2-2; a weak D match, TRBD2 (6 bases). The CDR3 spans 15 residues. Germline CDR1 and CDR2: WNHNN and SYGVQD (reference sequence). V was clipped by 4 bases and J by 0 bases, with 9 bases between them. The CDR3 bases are TGCGCCAGCAGTGTAGCGGCAGCGAACACCGGGGAGCTGTTTTTT. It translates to CASSVAAANTGELFF.

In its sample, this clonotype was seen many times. This CDR3 reads CASSQSRTGELFF. The CDR3 coding sequence is TGTGCCAGCAGCCAGAGTCGTACCGGGGAGCTGTTTTTT. The chain links TRBV6-2 or TRBV6-3 to TRBJ2-2; D is unclear. With 6 bases removed from V and 5 bases from J, the gap between germline ends came to 10 bases. CDR1 is MNHEY and CDR2 is SVGEGT in the germline V gene. The CDR3 is made up of 13 amino acids.

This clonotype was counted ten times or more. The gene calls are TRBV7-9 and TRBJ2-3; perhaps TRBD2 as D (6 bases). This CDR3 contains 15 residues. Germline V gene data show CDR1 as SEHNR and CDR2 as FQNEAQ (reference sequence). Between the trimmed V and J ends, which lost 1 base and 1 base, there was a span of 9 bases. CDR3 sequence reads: CASSLGVAGTDTQYF. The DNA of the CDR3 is TGTGCCAGCAGCTTAGGGGTAGCGGGCACAGATACGCAGTATTTT. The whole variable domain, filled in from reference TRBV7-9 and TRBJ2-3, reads DTGVSQNPRHKITKRGQNVTFRCDPISEHNRLYWYRQTLGQGPEFLTYFQNEAQLEKSRLLSDRFSAERPKGSFSTLEIQRTEQGDSAMYLCASSLGVAGTDTQYFGPGTRLTVL.

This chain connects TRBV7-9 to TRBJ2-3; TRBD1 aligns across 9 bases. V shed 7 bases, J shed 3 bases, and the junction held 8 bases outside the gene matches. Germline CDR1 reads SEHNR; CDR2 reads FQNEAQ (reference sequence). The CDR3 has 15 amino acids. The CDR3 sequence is CASTRRQGETDTQYF. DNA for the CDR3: TGTGCCAGCACCCGCAGACAGGGGGAAACAGATACGCAGTATTTT.

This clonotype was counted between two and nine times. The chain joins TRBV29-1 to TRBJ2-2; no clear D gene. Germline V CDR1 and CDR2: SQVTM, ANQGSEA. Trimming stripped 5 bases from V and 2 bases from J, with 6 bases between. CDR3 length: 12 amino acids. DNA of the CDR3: TGCAGCGTTTGGAAAAACACCGGGGAGCTGTTTTTT. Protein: CSVWKNTGELFF.

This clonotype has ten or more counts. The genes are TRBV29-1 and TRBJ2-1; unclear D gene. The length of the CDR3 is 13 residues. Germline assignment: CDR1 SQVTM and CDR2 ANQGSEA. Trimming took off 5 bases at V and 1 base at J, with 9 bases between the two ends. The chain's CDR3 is CSVLTGSYNEQFF. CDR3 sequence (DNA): TGCAGCGTTCTCACTGGATCCTACAATGAGCAGTTCTTC.

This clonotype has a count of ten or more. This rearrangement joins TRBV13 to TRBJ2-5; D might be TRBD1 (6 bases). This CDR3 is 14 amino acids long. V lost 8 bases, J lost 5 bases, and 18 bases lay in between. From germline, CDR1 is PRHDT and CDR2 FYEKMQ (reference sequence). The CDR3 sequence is CASCTGNHQETQYF. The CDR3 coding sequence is TGTGCCAGCTGTACAGGGAACCATCAGGAGACCCAGTACTTC.

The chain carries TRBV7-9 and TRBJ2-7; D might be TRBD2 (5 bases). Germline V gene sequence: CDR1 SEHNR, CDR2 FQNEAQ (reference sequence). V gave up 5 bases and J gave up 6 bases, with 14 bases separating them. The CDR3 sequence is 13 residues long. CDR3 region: CASSVGYGVEQYF. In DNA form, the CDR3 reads TGTGCCAGCAGCGTCGGGTACGGGGTCGAGCAGTACTTC.

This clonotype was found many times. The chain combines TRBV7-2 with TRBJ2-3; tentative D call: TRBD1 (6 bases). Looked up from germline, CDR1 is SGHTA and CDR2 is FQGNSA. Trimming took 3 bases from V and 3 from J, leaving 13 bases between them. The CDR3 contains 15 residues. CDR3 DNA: TGTGCCAGCAGCTTCCTTGGGGGCGCTACAGATACGCAGTATTTT. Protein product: CASSFLGGATDTQYF.

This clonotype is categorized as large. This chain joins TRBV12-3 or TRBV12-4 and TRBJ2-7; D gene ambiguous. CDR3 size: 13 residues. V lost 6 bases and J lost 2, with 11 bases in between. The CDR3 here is CASSQGPTYEQYF. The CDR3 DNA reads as TGTGCCAGCAGCCAAGGCCCGACCTACGAGCAGTACTTC.

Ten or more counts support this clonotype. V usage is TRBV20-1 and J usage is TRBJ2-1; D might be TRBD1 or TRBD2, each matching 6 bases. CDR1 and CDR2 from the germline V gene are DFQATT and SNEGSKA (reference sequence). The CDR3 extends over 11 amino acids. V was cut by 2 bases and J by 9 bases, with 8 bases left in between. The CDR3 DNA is TGCAGTGCTAGAACGGGGGCTGAGCAGTTCTTC. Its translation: CSARTGAEQFF.

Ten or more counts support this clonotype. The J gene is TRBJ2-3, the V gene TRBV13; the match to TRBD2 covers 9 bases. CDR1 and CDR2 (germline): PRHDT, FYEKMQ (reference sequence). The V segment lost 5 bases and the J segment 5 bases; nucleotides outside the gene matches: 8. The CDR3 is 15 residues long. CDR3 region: CASSPTSGELDTQYF. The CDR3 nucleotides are TGTGCCAGCAGCCCGACTAGCGGAGAATTAGATACGCAGTATTTT.

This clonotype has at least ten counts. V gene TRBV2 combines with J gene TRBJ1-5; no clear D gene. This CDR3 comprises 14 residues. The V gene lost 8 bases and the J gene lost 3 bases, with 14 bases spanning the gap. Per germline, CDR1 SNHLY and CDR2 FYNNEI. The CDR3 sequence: CASRLTFNNQPQHF. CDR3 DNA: TGTGCCAGCCGCCTGACTTTTAACAATCAGCCCCAGCATTTT.

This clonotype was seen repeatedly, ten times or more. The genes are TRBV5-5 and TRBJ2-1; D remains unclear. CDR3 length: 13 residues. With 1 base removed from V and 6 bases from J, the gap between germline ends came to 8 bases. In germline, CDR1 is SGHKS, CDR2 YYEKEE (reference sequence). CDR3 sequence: CASSLRLSNEQFF. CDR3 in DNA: TGTGCCAGCAGCTTGCGTCTCAGCAATGAGCAGTTCTTC.

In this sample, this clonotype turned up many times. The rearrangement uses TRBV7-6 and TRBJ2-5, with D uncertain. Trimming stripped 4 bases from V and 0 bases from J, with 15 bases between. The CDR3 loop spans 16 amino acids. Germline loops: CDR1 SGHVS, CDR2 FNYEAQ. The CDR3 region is CASSSRLEKYQETQYF. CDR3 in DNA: TGTGCCAGCAGCTCGCGACTGGAGAAGTACCAAGAGACCCAGTACTTC. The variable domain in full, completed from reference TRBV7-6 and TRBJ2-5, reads GAGVSQSPRYKVTKRGQDVALRCDPISGHVSLYWYRQALGQGPEFLTYFNYEAQQDKSGLPNDRFSAERPEGSISTLTIQRTEQRDSAMYRCASSSRLEKYQETQYFGPGTRLLVL.

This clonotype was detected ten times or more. CDR3 protein: CASTRTGFYNEQFF. In DNA, the CDR3 is TGTGCCAGCACCCGGACAGGCTTTTACAATGAGCAGTTCTTC. This rearrangement joins TRBV27 to TRBJ2-1; 7 nucleotides align to TRBD1. Germline trimming cut 7 bases from V and 4 bases from J; bases unmatched to any gene: 7. Germline loops: CDR1 MNHEY, CDR2 SMNVEV (reference sequence). The CDR3 sequence is 14 residues long.

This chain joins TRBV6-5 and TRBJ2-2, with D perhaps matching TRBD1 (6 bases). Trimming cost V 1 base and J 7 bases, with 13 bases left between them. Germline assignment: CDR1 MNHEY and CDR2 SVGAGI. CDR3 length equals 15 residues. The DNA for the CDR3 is TGTGCCAGCAGTTACTTCAACACAGGGAACGGGGAGCTGTTTTTT. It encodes CASSYFNTGNGELFF.

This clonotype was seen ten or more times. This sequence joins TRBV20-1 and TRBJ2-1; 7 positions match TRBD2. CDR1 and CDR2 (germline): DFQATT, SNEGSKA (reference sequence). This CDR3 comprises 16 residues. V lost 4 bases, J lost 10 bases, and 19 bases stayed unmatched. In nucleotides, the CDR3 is TGCAGTGCTATAAGTCAGGGACTACAAGGTGGCGGCGAGCAGTTCTTC. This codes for CSAISQGLQGGGEQFF.

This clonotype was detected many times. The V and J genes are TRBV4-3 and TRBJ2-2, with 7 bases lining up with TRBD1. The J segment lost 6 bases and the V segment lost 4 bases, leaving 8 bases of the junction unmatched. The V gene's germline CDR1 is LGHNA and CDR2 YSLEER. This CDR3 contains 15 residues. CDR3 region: CASSLMTGPAGELFF. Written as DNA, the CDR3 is TGCGCCAGCAGCCTGATGACAGGGCCGGCCGGGGAGCTGTTTTTT.

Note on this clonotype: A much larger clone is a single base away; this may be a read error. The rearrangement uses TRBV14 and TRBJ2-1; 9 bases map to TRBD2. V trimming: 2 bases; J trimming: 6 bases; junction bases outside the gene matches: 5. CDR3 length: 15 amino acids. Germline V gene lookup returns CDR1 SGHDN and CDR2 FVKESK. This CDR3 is CASSQFSGSSNEQFF. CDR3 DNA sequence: TGTGCCAGCAGCCAATTTAGCGGGAGTTCCAATGAGCAGTTCTTC.